The 6 T cell receptor beta chains presented below share a single source sample, sequenced in a study of Graves' ophthalmopathy and Graves' hyperthyroidism. The TCR beta CDR3 regions underwent amplification from RNA transcripts. RT-PCR was first run with HTBI primers, then multiplex PCR in a second round. TCRdb re-called the multiplex PCR reads with MiXCR, one entry per CDR3 protein. The sample lists 580,000 or so distinct CDR3 sequences; 35% to 40% were seen once. Sequencing was carried out using peripheral blood or thyroid tissue (not recorded which). The receptors here all came from an adult man with Graves' hyperthyroidism.

The chain links TRBV29-1 to TRBJ2-2; D remains unclear. V lost 0 bases to trimming and J lost 4 bases, with 12 bases between them. In germline, CDR1 is SQVTM, CDR2 ANQGSEA. This CDR3 contains 15 residues. CDR3 nucleotide sequence: TGCAGCGTTGAAGATCCGAGGCCGAGCACCGGGGAGCTGTTTTTT. Encoded protein: CSVEDPRPSTGELFF.

In its sample, this clonotype was seen once. One end of the junction is discordant with germline, which a read error may explain. The genes are TRBV10-3 and TRBJ2-3; D remains ambiguous. This CDR3 contains 13 residues. Germline-derived CDR1 and CDR2 are ENHRY and SYGVKD. The CDR3 coding sequence is TGTGCCAGCAGTTACACAGGCACAGATACGCAGTATTTT. It yields the protein CASSYTGTDTQYF.

This clonotype was recorded many times. The V and J genes are TRBV5-4 and TRBJ1-2; D is perhaps TRBD1 (5 bases). From germline, CDR1 is SGHNT and CDR2 YYREEE (reference sequence). The CDR3 has 13 amino acids. The germline V and J ends were trimmed by 0 bases and 5 bases, with 8 bases remaining between them. The CDR3, as DNA: TGTGCCAGCAGCTTGGTGGAGGGGTATGGCTACACCTTC. As protein: CASSLVEGYGYTF.

The CDR3 sequence is CASSFGRDSGQYF. In DNA form, the CDR3 reads TGTGCCAGCAGTTTTGGGCGGGACTCGGGGCAGTACTTC. The V gene is TRBV12-3 or TRBV12-4, the J gene TRBJ2-7; D perhaps matches TRBD2 (6 bases). The V end lost 3 bases, the J end lost 9 bases, and 15 bases lay between the germline ends. The length of the CDR3 is 13 residues.

This clonotype came up a few times. The chain has TRBV2 and TRBJ2-2; a possible D gene is TRBD1 (5 bases). CDR3 size: 12 residues. CDR1 is SNHLY, CDR2 FYNNEI, per germline. The V end was cut by 7 bases, the J end by 4 bases, with 7 bases between. In DNA form, the CDR3 reads TGTGCCAGCACCGACAGCACCGGGGAGCTGTTTTTT. Amino acid sequence: CASTDSTGELFF.

As regards this clonotype: A much larger clone differs from this one at a single base, so this may be a read error. The chain recombines TRBV20-1 with TRBJ1-4; D perhaps matches TRBD1 (6 bases). The germline V gene encodes CDR1 DFQATT and CDR2 SNEGSKA (reference sequence). This CDR3 contains 14 residues. The CDR3 is CSANKQGMDEELFF. The CDR3 nucleotides are TGCAGTGCCAACAAACAGGGTATGGATGAAGAACTGTTTTTT.